The 25 T cell receptor beta chains listed next were all sequenced from one sample in a study of human T cells and chemical hapten exposure. TCRdb redid the calling of the RACE reads with MiXCR, one entry per CDR3 protein. The sample holds 30,000 to 40,000 distinct CDR3 sequences, around 6.4% seen once. As to time point: patch test 1, 2 weeks after DPC sensitization. Treatment defined: therapeutic diphenylcyclopropenone sensitization with weekly scalp DPC. The starting material, unfractionated whole blood, was used for total RNA extraction. Sequences were derived from whole blood, sampled in connection with sensitization to the hapten diphenylcyclopropenone (DPC). Every receptor here comes from a woman in her 30s with alopecia areata. Some clones in this sample may be carry-over from other donors' samples.

This clonotype was recorded at least ten times. In DNA, the CDR3 is TGTGCCAGCAGTTTTGTGGGGGGCCGGGATACGCAGTATTTT. Translation gives CASSFVGGRDTQYF. This chain connects TRBV12-3 or TRBV12-4 to TRBJ2-3; D is perhaps TRBD1 or TRBD2 (6 bases each). V was clipped by 3 bases and J by 6 bases, with 13 bases between them. The CDR3 runs to 14 residues.

This clonotype was counted between two and nine times. The V call is TRBV4-1, the J call TRBJ1-2; D is unclear. CDR3 length: 14 amino acids. The V end was cut by 1 base, the J end by 4 bases, with 10 bases between. CDR1 MGHRA and CDR2 YSYEKL come from the germline V gene. The CDR3, as DNA: TGCGCCAGCAGCCAAGTAACGCAGCCCTATGGCTACACCTTC. Protein: CASSQVTQPYGYTF.

The chain employs TRBV15 and TRBJ1-3; D not certain. The CDR3 is made up of 16 amino acids. Germline V CDR1 and CDR2: LNHNV, YYDKDF (reference sequence). V dropped 5 bases and J dropped 1 base, with 15 bases sitting between them. The CDR3 region has the DNA TGTGCCACCAGCGCTGCCGGTATAGGGTCTGGAAACACCATATATTTT. It translates to CATSAAGIGSGNTIYF.

In this sample, this clonotype turned up many times. The rearrangement uses TRBV5-5 and TRBJ2-2; D not certain. V was shortened by 1 base and J by 2 bases, with 6 bases between the two germline ends. Per the germline V gene, CDR1 is SGHKS and CDR2 is YYEKEE (reference sequence). The CDR3 runs to 14 residues. CDR3 DNA sequence: TGTGCCAGCAGCTTGACCATCAACACCGGGGAGCTGTTTTTT. Translated, it gives CASSLTINTGELFF.

This clonotype was counted once. The J gene is TRBJ2-3, the V gene TRBV5-5; 10 nucleotides agree with TRBD2. CDR1 and CDR2 from the germline V gene are SGHKS and YYEKEE (reference sequence). V lost 3 bases to trimming and J lost 1 base; unmatched junction nucleotides: 5. The CDR3 has 16 amino acids. The CDR3 is CASSWAGTSGTDTQYF. The CDR3 region has the DNA TGTGCCAGCAGCTGGGCCGGGACTAGCGGCACAGATACGCAGTATTTT. Drawing the rest from reference TRBV5-5 and TRBJ2-3, the complete variable domain is DAGVTQSPTHLIKTRGQQVTLRCSPISGHKSVSWYQQVLGQGPQFIFQYYEKEERGRGNFPDRFSARQFPNYSSELNVNALLLGDSALYLCASSWAGTSGTDTQYFGPGTRLTVL.

This sequence joins TRBV20-1 and TRBJ2-5, with D possibly called TRBD1 or TRBD2 (5 bases each). The CDR3 length is 18 residues. Germline V gene sequence: CDR1 DFQATT, CDR2 SNEGSKA (reference sequence). Trimming cost V 4 bases and J 3 bases, with 27 bases left between them. This CDR3 is CSATAQYAGTHEKETQYF. The CDR3 DNA follows: TGCAGTGCTACAGCTCAATATGCCGGGACGCATGAGAAAGAGACCCAGTACTTC.

V usage is TRBV19 and J usage is TRBJ1-4; D is ambiguous. The CDR3 contains 17 residues. V dropped 0 bases and J dropped 2 bases, with 13 bases sitting between them. From germline, CDR1 is LNHDA and CDR2 SQIVND (reference sequence). This CDR3 is CASSIDRRRETNEKLFF. Here the CDR3 DNA reads TGTGCCAGTAGTATAGATCGACGGCGGGAGACTAATGAAAAACTGTTTTTT.

This chain joins TRBV12-3 or TRBV12-4 and TRBJ1-5; the match to TRBD1 covers 9 bases. The CDR3 spans 15 residues. Trimming took 4 bases from V and 5 from J; bases not matched to a gene: 6. The DNA for the CDR3 is TGTGCCAGCAGTTCAGGACAGGGGTGGGATCAGCCCCAGCATTTT. Amino acids: CASSSGQGWDQPQHF.

The V call is TRBV15, the J call TRBJ2-7, with D possibly being TRBD1 or TRBD2 (5 bases each). This CDR3 is 14 amino acids long. In germline, CDR1 is LNHNV, CDR2 YYDKDF (reference sequence). V was shortened by 3 bases and J by 2 bases, with 11 bases between the two germline ends. CDR3 loop: CATSSHGGTYEQYF. For the CDR3, the DNA is TGTGCCACCAGCAGCCATGGGGGAACCTACGAGCAGTACTTC. Full variable domain (rest looked up from reference TRBV15 and TRBJ2-7): DAMVIQNPRYQVTQFGKPVTLSCSQTLNHNVMYWYQQKSSQAPKLLFHYYDKDFNNEADTPDNFQSRRPNTSFCFLDIRSPGLGDTAMYLCATSSHGGTYEQYFGPGTRLTVT.

The chain carries TRBV6-2 or TRBV6-3 and TRBJ2-1; 9 bases are shared with TRBD2. The CDR3 extends over 15 amino acids. From germline, CDR1 is MNHEY and CDR2 SVGEGT. Trimming at V came to 3 bases and at J to 9 bases, leaving 9 bases not matched to a gene. The CDR3 region is CASSYKGSGGFEQFF. CDR3 DNA sequence: TGTGCCAGCAGTTATAAGGGTAGCGGGGGATTTGAGCAGTTCTTC.

This clonotype was recorded a few times. The chain joins TRBV7-2 to TRBJ2-3; D might be TRBD1 or TRBD2, each matching 5 bases. CDR1 is SGHTA, CDR2 FQGNSA, per germline. With 1 base removed from V and 1 base from J, the gap between germline ends came to 18 bases. The CDR3 has 18 amino acids. The CDR3 bases are TGTGCCAGCAGCTTAGTAGGGACCCGGACCGTGGGCACAGATACGCAGTATTTT. It specifies CASSLVGTRTVGTDTQYF.

This clonotype was seen many times. The chain links TRBV7-2 to TRBJ1-5; maybe TRBD1 (5 bases). The V gene lost 2 bases and the J gene lost 6 bases, with 11 bases spanning the gap. CDR3 length: 14 residues. Germline V gene sequence: CDR1 SGHTA, CDR2 FQGNSA. The CDR3 is CASSLQGSIQPQHF. The CDR3 region has the DNA TGTGCCAGCAGCTTACAGGGTTCGATTCAGCCCCAGCATTTT.

This clonotype was counted ten times or more. DNA for the CDR3: TGTGCCAGCAGCCGGACAGAGGATCAGCCCCAGCATTTT. It encodes CASSRTEDQPQHF. The V call is TRBV9, the J call TRBJ1-5; D might be TRBD1 (6 bases). Trimming left V 4 bases short and J 5 bases short, with 10 bases between. Germline V gene lookup returns CDR1 SGDLS and CDR2 YYNGEE. The CDR3 extends over 13 amino acids.

The V and J genes are TRBV5-1 and TRBJ2-3; no clear D. The CDR3 contains 16 residues. Trimming left V 0 bases short and J 1 base short, with 12 bases between. From germline, CDR1 is SGHRS and CDR2 YFSETQ. The CDR3, as DNA: TGCGCCAGCAGCTTGGCAGGCAGAACTGGCACAGATACGCAGTATTTT. Amino acid sequence: CASSLAGRTGTDTQYF. Using reference TRBV5-1 and TRBJ2-3 for the parts outside the CDR3, the full variable domain is KAGVTQTPRYLIKTRGQQVTLSCSPISGHRSVSWYQQTPGQGLQFLFEYFSETQRNKGNFPGRFSGRQFSNSRSEMNVSTLELGDSALYLCASSLAGRTGTDTQYFGPGTRLTVL.

The gene calls are TRBV29-1 and TRBJ1-3, with D hard to call. Germline-derived CDR1 and CDR2 are SQVTM and ANQGSEA. The V gene lost 7 bases and the J gene lost 4 bases, with 8 bases spanning the gap. The CDR3 runs to 11 residues. CDR3 sequence: CSASDGNTIYF. The CDR3 DNA reads as TGCAGCGCATCAGACGGAAACACCATATATTTT.

This clonotype was observed a few times. The rearrangement joins TRBV29-1 to TRBJ2-2, with TRBD2 identical over 13 bases. Germline assignment: CDR1 SQVTM and CDR2 ANQGSEA. The CDR3 runs to 16 residues. With 1 base clipped from V and 5 bases from J, the junction kept 4 bases outside the gene matches. The CDR3 loop is CSVEGLAGGRTGELFF. CDR3 nucleotides: TGCAGCGTTGAAGGACTAGCGGGGGGTAGGACCGGGGAGCTGTTTTTT.

This clonotype was seen at least ten times. The rearrangement joins TRBV10-3 to TRBJ2-3; 14 bases map to TRBD2. In germline, CDR1 is ENHRY, CDR2 SYGVKD. V dropped 2 bases and J dropped 1; count of bases not matched to a gene: 5. The CDR3 sequence is 18 residues long. In DNA, the CDR3 is TGTGCCATCAGTGAGCCGGGACTAGCGGGGGAAGGCACAGATACGCAGTATTTT. Encoded protein: CAISEPGLAGEGTDTQYF.

V usage is TRBV7-9 and J usage is TRBJ1-1; D possibly corresponds to TRBD1 (5 bases). Trimming pared 3 bases from V and 1 base from J, leaving 9 bases between. This CDR3 comprises 14 residues. Germline V lookup: CDR1 SEHNR, CDR2 FQNEAQ (reference sequence). In DNA, the CDR3 is TGTGCCAGCAGCTTTTCAGGGTCGAACACTGAAGCTTTCTTT. Protein: CASSFSGSNTEAFF.

This clonotype was counted between two and nine times. V and J are TRBV3-1 and TRBJ2-4, with 10 bases aligning to TRBD2. This CDR3 has 17 residues. Per germline, CDR1 LGHDT and CDR2 YNNKEL (reference sequence). Germline trimming cut 2 bases from V and 0 bases from J; bases unmatched to any gene: 4. The CDR3 nucleotides are TGTGCCAGCAGCCAACGCAGCGGGGGGGTAGCCAAAAACATTCAGTACTTC. Translating it yields CASSQRSGGVAKNIQYF.

This clonotype was observed at least ten times. The CDR3 DNA is TGTGCCAGCAGCTTAAAGGCCGGGGAGCTGTTTTTT. Its protein product is CASSLKAGELFF. The V call is TRBV7-3, the J call TRBJ2-2; D is uncertain. V lost 1 base and J lost 6, with 3 bases in between. Germline V gene sequence: CDR1 SGHTA, CDR2 FQGTGA. This CDR3 spans 12 amino acids.

The genes are TRBV20-1 and TRBJ2-1; 7 bases are shared with TRBD1. The CDR3 has 14 amino acids. Germline V gene data show CDR1 as DFQATT and CDR2 as SNEGSKA (reference sequence). J lost 7 bases, V lost 5 bases, and 11 bases had no gene match. The CDR3 DNA reads as TGCAGTGCTCAAGCGGCGACAGGGACGAATGAGCAGTTCTTC. It is translated as CSAQAATGTNEQFF.

This clonotype showed up many times. This chain connects TRBV7-3 to TRBJ2-5, with 7 bases that match TRBD2. Unmatched junction bases numbered 2, after V lost 0 bases and J lost 4 bases. CDR3 length: 14 residues. From germline, CDR1 is SGHTA and CDR2 FQGTGA. The CDR3 is CASSLTGGGETQYF. CDR3 bases: TGTGCCAGCAGCTTAACTGGGGGGGGAGAGACCCAGTACTTC.

At least ten counts were recorded for this clonotype. The gene calls are TRBV4-2 and TRBJ1-6, with 7 nucleotides matching TRBD1. Trimming removed 1 base from V and 9 bases from J; junction bases left unmatched: 6. Germline V CDR1 and CDR2: LGHNA, YNFKEQ. The CDR3 is made up of 15 amino acids. CDR3 sequence: CASSQVETGPSPLHF. The CDR3 DNA reads TGTGCCAGCAGCCAAGTTGAGACAGGGCCTTCACCCCTCCACTTT.

V gene TRBV30 combines with J gene TRBJ1-1; TRBD1 is a possible D gene (5 bases). Germline V gene sequence: CDR1 GTSNPN, CDR2 SVGIG (reference sequence). The CDR3 consists of 14 residues. Deletions cut 3 bases from V and 2 bases from J, with 13 bases between. The CDR3 protein is CAWSKNRINTEAFF. The CDR3, as DNA: TGTGCCTGGAGCAAAAACAGGATAAACACTGAAGCTTTCTTT.

This clonotype came up many times. V gene TRBV20-1 combines with J gene TRBJ1-5, with TRBD1 matching over 7 bases. This CDR3 comprises 15 residues. Germline V CDR1 and CDR2: DFQATT, SNEGSKA (reference sequence). Trimming removed 5 bases from V and 1 base from J; junction bases left unmatched: 8. The CDR3 DNA follows: TGCAGTGCTGTTACAGGGGAAGGGAGCAATCAGCCCCAGCATTTT. This translates into CSAVTGEGSNQPQHF.